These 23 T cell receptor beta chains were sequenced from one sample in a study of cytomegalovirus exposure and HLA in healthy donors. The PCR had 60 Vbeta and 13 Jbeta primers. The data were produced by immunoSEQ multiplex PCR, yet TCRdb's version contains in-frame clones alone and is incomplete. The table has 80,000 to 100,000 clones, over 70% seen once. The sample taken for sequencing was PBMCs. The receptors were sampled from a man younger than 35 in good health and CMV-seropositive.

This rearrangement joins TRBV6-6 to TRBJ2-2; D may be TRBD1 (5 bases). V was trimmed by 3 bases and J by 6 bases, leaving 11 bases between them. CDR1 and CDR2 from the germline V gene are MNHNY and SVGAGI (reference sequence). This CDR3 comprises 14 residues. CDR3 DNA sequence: TGTGCCAGCAGTTATTCAGGGTGGGCCGGGGAGCTGTTTTTT. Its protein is CASSYSGWAGELFF.

DNA of the CDR3: TGTGCCAGCAGCGGAGGGGTGTACCAAGAGACCCAGTACTTC. It yields the protein CASSGGVYQETQYF. The rearrangement uses TRBV7-9 and TRBJ2-5, with D possibly matching TRBD2 (6 bases). The germline V and J ends were trimmed by 5 bases and 0 bases, with 10 bases remaining between them. CDR3 length: 14 residues. The V gene's germline CDR1 is SEHNR and CDR2 FQNEAQ (reference sequence).

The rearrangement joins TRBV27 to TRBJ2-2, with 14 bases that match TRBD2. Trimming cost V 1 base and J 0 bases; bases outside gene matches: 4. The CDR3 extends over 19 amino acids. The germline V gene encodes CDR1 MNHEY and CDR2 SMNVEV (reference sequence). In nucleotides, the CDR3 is TGTGCCAGCAGTTTATTAGGACTAGCGGGGGGCTCGAACACCGGGGAGCTGTTTTTT. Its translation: CASSLLGLAGGSNTGELFF.

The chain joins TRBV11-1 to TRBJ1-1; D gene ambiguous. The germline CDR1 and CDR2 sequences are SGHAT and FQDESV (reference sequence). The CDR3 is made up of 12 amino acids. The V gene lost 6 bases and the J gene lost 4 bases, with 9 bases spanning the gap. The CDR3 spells CASSFWSTEAFF. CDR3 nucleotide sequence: TGTGCCAGCAGTTTCTGGAGCACTGAAGCTTTCTTT.

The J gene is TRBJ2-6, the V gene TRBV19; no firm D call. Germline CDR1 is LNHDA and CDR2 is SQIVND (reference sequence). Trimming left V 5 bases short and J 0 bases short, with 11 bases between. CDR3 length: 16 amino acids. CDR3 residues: CASSAHPNSGANVLTF. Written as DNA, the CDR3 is TGTGCCAGTAGTGCACATCCCAACTCTGGGGCCAACGTCCTGACTTTC.

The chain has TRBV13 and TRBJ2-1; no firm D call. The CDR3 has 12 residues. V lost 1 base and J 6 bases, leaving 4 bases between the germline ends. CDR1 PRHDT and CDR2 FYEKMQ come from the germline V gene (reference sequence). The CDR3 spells CASSLVSNEQFF. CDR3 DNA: TGTGCCAGCAGCTTAGTGAGCAATGAGCAGTTCTTC.

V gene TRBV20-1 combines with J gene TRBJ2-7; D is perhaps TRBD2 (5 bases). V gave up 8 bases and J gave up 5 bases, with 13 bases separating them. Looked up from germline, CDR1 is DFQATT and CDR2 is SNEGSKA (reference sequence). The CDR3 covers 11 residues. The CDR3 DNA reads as TGCAGTCAGAGGGCTGTCAACGAGCAGTACTTC. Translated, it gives CSQRAVNEQYF.

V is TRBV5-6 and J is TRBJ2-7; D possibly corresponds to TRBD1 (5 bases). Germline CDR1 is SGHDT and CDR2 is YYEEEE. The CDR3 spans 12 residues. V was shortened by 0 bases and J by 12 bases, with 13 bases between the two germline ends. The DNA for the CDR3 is TGTGCCAGCAGCTTGGGGGGCAGGCATTGGTACTTC. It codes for CASSLGGRHWYF.

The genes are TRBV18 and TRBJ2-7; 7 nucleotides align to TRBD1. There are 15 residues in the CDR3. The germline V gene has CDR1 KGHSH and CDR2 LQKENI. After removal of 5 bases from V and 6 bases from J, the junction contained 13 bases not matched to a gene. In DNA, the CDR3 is TGTGCCAGCTCATCGGGACAGCTCTCAGCCTTCGAGCAGTACTTC. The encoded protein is CASSSGQLSAFEQYF.

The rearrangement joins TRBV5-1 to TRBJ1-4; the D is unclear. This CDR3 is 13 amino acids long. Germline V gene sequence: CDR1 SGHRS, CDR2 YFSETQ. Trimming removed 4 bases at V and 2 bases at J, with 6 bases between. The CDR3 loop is CASSRSTNEKLFF. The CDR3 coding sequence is TGCGCCAGCAGCCGTTCTACTAATGAAAAACTGTTTTTT. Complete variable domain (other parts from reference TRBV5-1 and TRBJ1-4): KAGVTQTPRYLIKTRGQQVTLSCSPISGHRSVSWYQQTPGQGLQFLFEYFSETQRNKGNFPGRFSGRQFSNSRSEMNVSTLELGDSALYLCASSRSTNEKLFFGSGTQLSVL.

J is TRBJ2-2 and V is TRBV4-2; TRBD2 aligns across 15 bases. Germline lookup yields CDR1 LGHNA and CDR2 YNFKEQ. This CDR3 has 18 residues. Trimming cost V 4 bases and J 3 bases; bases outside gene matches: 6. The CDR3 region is CASSPGLAGGLDTGELFF. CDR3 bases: TGTGCCAGCAGCCCCGGACTAGCGGGGGGGCTGGACACCGGGGAGCTGTTTTTT.

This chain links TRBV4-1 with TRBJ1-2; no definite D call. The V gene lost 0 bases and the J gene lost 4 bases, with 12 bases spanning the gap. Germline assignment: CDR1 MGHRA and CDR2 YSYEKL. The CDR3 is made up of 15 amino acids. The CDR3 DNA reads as TGCGCCAGCAGCCAAGATTGGTGGGAGATCTATGGCTACACCTTC. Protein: CASSQDWWEIYGYTF.

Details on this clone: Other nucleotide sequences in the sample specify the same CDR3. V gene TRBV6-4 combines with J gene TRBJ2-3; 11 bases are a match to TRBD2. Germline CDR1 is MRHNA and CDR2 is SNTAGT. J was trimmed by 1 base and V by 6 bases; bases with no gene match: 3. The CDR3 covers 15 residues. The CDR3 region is CASSLTSGGTDTQYF. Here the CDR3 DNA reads TGTGCCAGCAGCCTGACTAGCGGGGGCACAGATACGCAGTATTTT.

Written as DNA, the CDR3 is TGTGCCAGCAGCCCACCGGACAGGGGCACTGAAGCTTTCTTT. As protein: CASSPPDRGTEAFF. This chain connects TRBV13 to TRBJ1-1; 9 bases map to TRBD1. Germline V gives CDR1 PRHDT, CDR2 FYEKMQ (reference sequence). The CDR3 is made up of 14 amino acids. Trimming at V came to 5 bases and at J to 4 bases, leaving 5 bases not matched to a gene.

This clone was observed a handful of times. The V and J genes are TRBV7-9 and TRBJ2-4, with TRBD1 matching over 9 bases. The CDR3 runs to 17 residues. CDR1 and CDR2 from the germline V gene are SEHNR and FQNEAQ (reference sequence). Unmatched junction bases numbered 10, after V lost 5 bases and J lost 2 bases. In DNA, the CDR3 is TGTGCCAGCAGCCCGCAACAGGGGGCAAGGTCCAAAAACATTCAGTACTTC. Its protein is CASSPQQGARSKNIQYF. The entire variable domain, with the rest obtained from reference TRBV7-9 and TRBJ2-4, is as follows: DTGVSQNPRHKITKRGQNVTFRCDPISEHNRLYWYRQTLGQGPEFLTYFQNEAQLEKSRLLSDRFSAERPKGSFSTLEIQRTEQGDSAMYLCASSPQQGARSKNIQYFGAGTRLSVL.

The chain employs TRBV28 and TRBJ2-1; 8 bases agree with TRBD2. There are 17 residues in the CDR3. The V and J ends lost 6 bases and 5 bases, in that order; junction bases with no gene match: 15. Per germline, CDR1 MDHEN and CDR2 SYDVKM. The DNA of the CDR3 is TGTGCCAGCAGCCCGGCTGACGGGGGGGCGGGCCACAATGAGCAGTTCTTC. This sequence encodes CASSPADGGAGHNEQFF.

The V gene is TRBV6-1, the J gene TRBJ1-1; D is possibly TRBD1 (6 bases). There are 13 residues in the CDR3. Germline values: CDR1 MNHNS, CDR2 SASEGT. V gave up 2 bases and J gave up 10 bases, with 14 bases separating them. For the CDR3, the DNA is TGTGCCAGCAGTGAACATAGAGGGGGTCGAGCTTTCTTT. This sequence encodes CASSEHRGGRAFF.

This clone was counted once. The CDR3 protein is CASSGRTGSLGTEAFF. CDR3 DNA: TGTGCCAGCAGCGGTCGGACAGGTTCATTGGGCACTGAAGCTTTCTTT. The chain combines TRBV9 with TRBJ1-1; 7 positions match TRBD1. V trimming: 3 bases; J trimming: 4 bases; junction bases outside the gene matches: 12. Germline V gene lookup returns CDR1 SGDLS and CDR2 YYNGEE. CDR3 length: 16 residues.

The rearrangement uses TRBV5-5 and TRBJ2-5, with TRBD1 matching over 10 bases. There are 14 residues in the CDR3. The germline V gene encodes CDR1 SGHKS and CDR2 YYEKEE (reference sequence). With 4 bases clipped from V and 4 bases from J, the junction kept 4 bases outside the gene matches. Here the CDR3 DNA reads TGTGCCAGCAGCGAGGACAGGGGGGGAGAGACCCAGTACTTC. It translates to CASSEDRGGETQYF.

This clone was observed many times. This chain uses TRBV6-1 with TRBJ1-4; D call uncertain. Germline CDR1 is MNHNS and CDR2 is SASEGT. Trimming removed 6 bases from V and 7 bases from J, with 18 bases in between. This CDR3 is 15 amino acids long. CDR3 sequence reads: CASSGETGIGEKLFF. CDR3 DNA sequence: TGTGCCAGCAGCGGTGAGACGGGGATTGGTGAAAAACTGTTTTTT.

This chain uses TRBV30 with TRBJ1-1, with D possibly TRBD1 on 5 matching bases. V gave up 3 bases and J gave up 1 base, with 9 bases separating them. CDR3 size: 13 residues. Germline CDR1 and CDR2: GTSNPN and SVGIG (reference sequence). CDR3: CAWRRQGNTEAFF. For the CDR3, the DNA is TGTGCCTGGAGGCGGCAGGGGAACACTGAAGCTTTCTTT.

CDR3 DNA sequence: TGTGCCACCAGCCCCCGGGTCGGGAGTCAGCCCCAGCATTTT. Translation gives CATSPRVGSQPQHF. The rearrangement joins TRBV15 to TRBJ1-5; no reliable D call. V gave up 5 bases and J gave up 6 bases, with 14 bases separating them. The CDR3 has 14 residues. The germline V gene encodes CDR1 LNHNV and CDR2 YYDKDF (reference sequence). Supplemented by reference TRBV15 and TRBJ1-5, the full variable domain reads DAMVIQNPRYQVTQFGKPVTLSCSQTLNHNVMYWYQQKSSQAPKLLFHYYDKDFNNEADTPDNFQSRRPNTSFCFLDIRSPGLGDTAMYLCATSPRVGSQPQHFGDGTRLSIL.

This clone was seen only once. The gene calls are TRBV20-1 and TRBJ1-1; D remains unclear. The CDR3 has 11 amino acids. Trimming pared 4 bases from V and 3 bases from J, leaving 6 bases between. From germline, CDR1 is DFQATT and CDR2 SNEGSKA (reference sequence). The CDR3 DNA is TGCAGTGCTAAGCTCGACACTGAAGCTTTCTTT. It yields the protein CSAKLDTEAFF.